The next 30 T cell receptor beta chains were all read from a single sample in a study of T cell responses to AZD1222 COVID-19 vaccine. Produced via immunoSEQ multiplex PCR; TCRdb's table is partial and in-frame only. The table lists about 190,000 clones, approximately 91% of them singletons, with 0.75% to 1% in the top ten. This sample comprised peripheral blood, obtained on day 0 of AZD1222 vaccination. All receptors derive from an adult in good health.

The V gene is TRBV19, the J gene TRBJ2-5, with D possibly matching TRBD1 (6 bases). This CDR3 has 14 amino acids. CDR1 is LNHDA, CDR2 SQIVND, per germline (reference sequence). V shed 3 bases and J shed 5 bases, with 13 bases lying between them. CDR3 sequence (DNA): TGTGCCAGTAGTATGGGCAGGGGTTGGGAGACCCAGTACTTC. Its translation is CASSMGRGWETQYF.

This chain uses TRBV5-1 with TRBJ2-7; D is possibly TRBD1 (5 bases). This CDR3 is 12 amino acids long. Germline assignment: CDR1 SGHRS and CDR2 YFSETQ. Between the trimmed V and J ends, which lost 0 bases and 5 bases, there was a span of 6 bases. The CDR3 coding sequence is TGCGCCAGCAGCTTGGAAGGGGACGAGCAGTACTTC. Its translation is CASSLEGDEQYF.

The V gene is TRBV5-5, the J gene TRBJ1-2; D uncertain. The V gene's germline CDR1 is SGHKS and CDR2 YYEKEE (reference sequence). V lost 2 bases and J 6 bases, leaving 8 bases between the germline ends. This CDR3 comprises 12 residues. This chain's CDR3 is CASSLYMDGYTF. The CDR3 DNA reads TGTGCCAGCAGCTTATACATGGATGGCTACACCTTC.

The V and J genes are TRBV7-9 and TRBJ1-1; no firm D call. This CDR3 has 13 residues. Germline V gene lookup returns CDR1 SEHNR and CDR2 FQNEAQ (reference sequence). The V end was cut by 3 bases, the J end by 3 bases, with 8 bases between. The CDR3 sequence: CASSFDVDTEAFF. The CDR3 DNA is TGTGCCAGCAGCTTCGACGTCGACACTGAAGCTTTCTTT.

This chain links TRBV2 with TRBJ1-1; no firm D call. V was pared by 6 bases and J by 2 bases, with 10 bases between. The CDR3 contains 13 residues. Germline-derived CDR1 and CDR2 are SNHLY and FYNNEI. As DNA, the CDR3 is TGTGCCAGCAGAGGGCCCTTAAACACTGAAGCTTTCTTT. It codes for CASRGPLNTEAFF.

This chain joins TRBV29-1 and TRBJ2-1, with 7 bases matching TRBD2. With V trimmed by 8 bases and J by 5 bases, 9 bases remained unmatched. The CDR3 is made up of 13 amino acids. Per germline, CDR1 SQVTM and CDR2 ANQGSEA. The DNA for the CDR3 is TGCAGCACGGCCGGGACTAACAACAATGAGCAGTTCTTC. This sequence encodes CSTAGTNNNEQFF.

J is TRBJ1-3 and V is TRBV7-2, with 9 bases aligning to TRBD1. J lost 0 bases, V lost 5 bases, and 5 bases had no gene match. This CDR3 has 16 residues. Germline V gene data show CDR1 as SGHTA and CDR2 as FQGNSA. The CDR3 bases are TGTGCCAGCAGCCCGCAGGGACAGGGCTCTGGAAACACCATATATTTT. Protein: CASSPQGQGSGNTIYF.

J is TRBJ2-7 and V is TRBV5-1; D is perhaps TRBD1 or TRBD2 (5 bases each). The CDR3 loop spans 15 amino acids. Trimming removed 4 bases at V and 5 bases at J, with 19 bases between. The V gene's germline CDR1 is SGHRS and CDR2 YFSETQ. CDR3 bases: TGCGCCAGCAGCCAAGGTGATCCGGGGACCGACGAGCAGTACTTC. This gives the protein CASSQGDPGTDEQYF.

This chain joins TRBV5-6 and TRBJ1-6; D may be TRBD1 (5 bases). The CDR3 spans 14 residues. V was trimmed by 4 bases and J by 13 bases, leaving 18 bases between them. CDR1 SGHDT and CDR2 YYEEEE come from the germline V gene. CDR3 DNA sequence: TGTGCCAGCAGCCCGCCCGGAGGGACGTCCCCCCTCCACTTT. It yields the protein CASSPPGGTSPLHF.

In DNA, the CDR3 is TGTGCCAGCAGTTTTGGGAACCCCCTAAGGGGCACTGAAGCTTTCTTT. Protein product: CASSFGNPLRGTEAFF. The chain recombines TRBV27 with TRBJ1-1, with D perhaps matching TRBD1 (5 bases). V dropped 3 bases and J dropped 4 bases, with 18 bases sitting between them. Germline V lookup: CDR1 MNHEY, CDR2 SMNVEV (reference sequence). This CDR3 spans 16 amino acids.

This chain connects TRBV10-1 to TRBJ1-6; 7 bases fit TRBD1. Germline V CDR1 and CDR2: WNHNN, SYGVQD (reference sequence). J was trimmed by 7 bases and V by 4 bases; bases with no gene match: 4. The CDR3 covers 14 residues. CDR3 in amino acids: CASSGDRLNSPLHF. CDR3 DNA: TGCGCCAGCAGTGGGGACAGACTAAATTCACCCCTCCACTTT.

The chain has TRBV5-8 and TRBJ2-1; possibly TRBD2 for D (6 bases). The CDR3 extends over 13 amino acids. Germline-derived CDR1 and CDR2 are SGHTS and YDEGEE. The germline V and J ends were trimmed by 5 bases and 6 bases, with 12 bases remaining between them. The CDR3 protein is CASRSGLINEQFF. CDR3 coding DNA: TGTGCCAGCAGATCGGGACTCATCAATGAGCAGTTCTTC.

CDR3 nucleotides: TGCGCCAGCAGCCTTACCCTCGTGAACACTGAAGCTTTCTTT. This sequence encodes CASSLTLVNTEAFF. This chain connects TRBV4-1 to TRBJ1-1; no clear D gene. The germline V gene has CDR1 MGHRA and CDR2 YSYEKL. The CDR3 contains 14 residues. Trimming took 4 bases from V and 0 from J, leaving 9 bases between them.

The chain combines TRBV7-6 with TRBJ2-7, with 8 bases identical to TRBD1. The CDR3 has 15 residues. Germline trimming cut 4 bases from V and 1 base from J; bases unmatched to any gene: 6. Germline lookup yields CDR1 SGHVS and CDR2 FNYEAQ. CDR3 bases: TGTGCCAGCAGCTCTAGGACAGGGAGGTCCTACGAGCAGTACTTC. It is translated as CASSSRTGRSYEQYF.

The J gene is TRBJ2-7, the V gene TRBV5-6, with no clear D. CDR3 length equals 13 residues. V lost 4 bases to trimming and J lost 7 bases, with 15 bases between them. The germline gives CDR1 SGHDT, CDR2 YYEEEE. The CDR3: CASSLLRSREQYF. The CDR3 DNA sequence: TGTGCCAGCAGCCTACTCAGGAGTCGGGAGCAGTACTTC.

This chain uses TRBV7-8 with TRBJ2-7; 11 bases are a match to TRBD1. The CDR3 loop spans 13 amino acids. CDR1 is SGHVS and CDR2 is FQNEAQ in the germline V gene. After removal of 6 bases from V and 3 bases from J, the junction contained 1 base not matched to a gene. DNA of the CDR3: TGTGCCAGCAGGGGACAGGGGGACTACGAGCAGTACTTC. It encodes CASRGQGDYEQYF.

This chain links TRBV6-2 or TRBV6-3 with TRBJ2-1, with TRBD2 matching 12 bases. This CDR3 has 15 residues. Trimming took 5 bases from V and 6 from J; bases not matched to a gene: 5. CDR1 is MNHEY, CDR2 SVGEGT, per germline. CDR3 sequence: CASSPLAGGGNEQFF. In nucleotides, the CDR3 is TGTGCCAGCAGTCCGCTAGCGGGGGGGGGCAATGAGCAGTTCTTC.

The chain links TRBV5-1 to TRBJ1-2, with TRBD1 identical over 9 bases. Germline V gene sequence: CDR1 SGHRS, CDR2 YFSETQ. Unmatched junction bases numbered 7, after V lost 3 bases and J lost 4 bases. This CDR3 has 15 residues. The CDR3 is CASSSGTGKIYGYTF. The CDR3 nucleotides are TGCGCCAGCAGCTCGGGGACAGGGAAGATCTATGGCTACACCTTC.

V and J are TRBV2 and TRBJ2-3; 9 bases are a match to TRBD2. Germline-derived CDR1 and CDR2 are SNHLY and FYNNEI. The CDR3 contains 14 residues. V shed 6 bases and J 2 bases; nucleotides not matched to a gene: 3. The CDR3 bases are TGTGCCAGCAGGACTAGCGGCTACACAGATACGCAGTATTTT. Residues: CASRTSGYTDTQYF. Combining the CDR3 with reference TRBV2 and TRBJ2-3 gives the whole variable domain EPEVTQTPSHQVTQMGQEVILRCVPISNHLYFYWYRQILGQKVEFLVSFYNNEISEKSEIFDDQFSVERPDGSNFTLKIRSTKLEDSAMYFCASRTSGYTDTQYFGPGTRLTVL.

The chain combines TRBV4-1 with TRBJ1-2; 9 nucleotides line up with TRBD1. Germline CDR1 is MGHRA and CDR2 is YSYEKL. J was trimmed by 4 bases and V by 3 bases; bases with no gene match: 6. The CDR3 length is 15 residues. The CDR3 region is CASSHPTGGAYGYTF. For the CDR3, the DNA is TGCGCCAGCAGCCACCCTACAGGGGGCGCCTATGGCTACACCTTC.

The chain links TRBV7-9 to TRBJ1-2; no clear D gene. V was clipped by 1 base and J by 2 bases, with 8 bases between them. The CDR3 loop spans 14 amino acids. Germline CDR1 is SEHNR and CDR2 is FQNEAQ (reference sequence). The CDR3 protein is CASSLDHRNYGYTF. The CDR3 DNA sequence: TGTGCCAGCAGCTTAGACCACCGAAACTATGGCTACACCTTC.

The J gene is TRBJ2-7, the V gene TRBV11-2; D not certain. Germline V gene lookup returns CDR1 SGHAT and CDR2 FQNNGV. The germline V and J ends were trimmed by 1 base and 6 bases, with 19 bases remaining between them. The CDR3 runs to 16 residues. DNA of the CDR3: TGTGCCAGCAGCTTAGGTAGCTGGGCGGTCGATGGCGAGCAGTACTTC. As protein: CASSLGSWAVDGEQYF.

The rearrangement uses TRBV5-4 and TRBJ1-1; tentatively, D is TRBD1 (5 bases). The V end was cut by 0 bases, the J end by 2 bases, with 14 bases between. The CDR3 has 16 amino acids. The germline gives CDR1 SGHNT, CDR2 YYREEE (reference sequence). CDR3 in amino acids: CASSLGGTGGNTEAFF. CDR3 bases: TGTGCCAGCAGCTTGGGGGGGACGGGTGGAAACACTGAAGCTTTCTTT.

This chain connects TRBV18 to TRBJ1-2; TRBD1 agrees at 8 bases. Germline V gives CDR1 KGHSH, CDR2 LQKENI. V lost 5 bases to trimming and J lost 2 bases; unmatched junction nucleotides: 10. The CDR3 runs 16 residues. CDR3 residues: CASSEGTGRLNYGYTF. CDR3 sequence (DNA): TGTGCCAGCTCAGAGGGGACAGGCCGTTTGAACTATGGCTACACCTTC.

The J gene is TRBJ2-1, the V gene TRBV7-3; the D call may be TRBD1 or TRBD2 (5 bases each). Looked up from germline, CDR1 is SGHTA and CDR2 is FQGTGA. The V gene lost 6 bases and the J gene lost 8 bases, with 20 bases spanning the gap. This CDR3 comprises 15 residues. This chain's CDR3 is CASRPGTSGSYEQFF. CDR3 in DNA: TGTGCCAGCAGGCCGGGGACCTCGGGGTCCTATGAGCAGTTCTTC.

The rearrangement joins TRBV11-3 to TRBJ2-2; D possibly uses TRBD1 or TRBD2 (5 bases each). V lost 5 bases to trimming and J lost 6 bases, with 10 bases between them. Germline V lookup: CDR1 SGHNT, CDR2 YENEEA. The CDR3 is 13 amino acids. The CDR3 DNA follows: TGTGCCAGCAGCGCCCAGGGACCCGGGGAGCTGTTTTTT. It translates to CASSAQGPGELFF.

The chain employs TRBV19 and TRBJ2-5; 8 nucleotides align to TRBD2. The germline V gene has CDR1 LNHDA and CDR2 SQIVND (reference sequence). The CDR3 has 15 amino acids. Trimming removed 3 bases from V and 2 bases from J; junction bases left unmatched: 5. CDR3 in DNA: TGTGCCAGTAGTATCTCCTCTAGCGGGCAAGAGACCCAGTACTTC. This translates into CASSISSSGQETQYF.

The J gene is TRBJ2-5, the V gene TRBV2, with 12 bases identical to TRBD2. CDR3 length equals 18 residues. V gave up 6 bases and J gave up 5 bases; unmatched junction bases: 16. CDR1 SNHLY and CDR2 FYNNEI come from the germline V gene. The CDR3 protein is CASRPTLASGGAGETQYF. DNA of the CDR3: TGTGCCAGCAGACCCACCTTGGCTAGCGGGGGGGCGGGGGAGACCCAGTACTTC.

The chain has TRBV18 and TRBJ1-2; D perhaps matches TRBD1 (5 bases). This CDR3 is built from 15 residues. Trimming pared 2 bases from V and 4 bases from J, leaving 14 bases between. Germline CDR1 and CDR2: KGHSH and LQKENI. CDR3 bases: TGTGCCAGCTCACCAGGGCCAGGGTCCCCCTATGGCTACACCTTC. Protein: CASSPGPGSPYGYTF.

The V gene is TRBV2, the J gene TRBJ2-7; TRBD1 agrees at 9 bases. This CDR3 has 14 residues. After removal of 6 bases from V and 5 bases from J, the junction contained 8 bases not matched to a gene. Germline V gives CDR1 SNHLY, CDR2 FYNNEI. CDR3 in DNA: TGTGCCAGCAGCGTGGACAGGGGCAACGACGAGCAGTACTTC. Translation gives CASSVDRGNDEQYF.